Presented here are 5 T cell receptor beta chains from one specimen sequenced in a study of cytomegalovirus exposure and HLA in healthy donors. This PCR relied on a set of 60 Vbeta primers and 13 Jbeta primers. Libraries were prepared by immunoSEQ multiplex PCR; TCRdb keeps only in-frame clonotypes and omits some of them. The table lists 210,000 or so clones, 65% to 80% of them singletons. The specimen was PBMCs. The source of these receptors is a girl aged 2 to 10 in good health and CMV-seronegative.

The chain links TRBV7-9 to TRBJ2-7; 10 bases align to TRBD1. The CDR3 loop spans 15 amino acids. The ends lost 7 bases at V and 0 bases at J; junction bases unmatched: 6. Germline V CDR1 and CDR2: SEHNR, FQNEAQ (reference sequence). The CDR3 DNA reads TGTGCCAGCACCCCGGGACAGGGGAGCTCCTACGAGCAGTACTTC. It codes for CASTPGQGSSYEQYF.

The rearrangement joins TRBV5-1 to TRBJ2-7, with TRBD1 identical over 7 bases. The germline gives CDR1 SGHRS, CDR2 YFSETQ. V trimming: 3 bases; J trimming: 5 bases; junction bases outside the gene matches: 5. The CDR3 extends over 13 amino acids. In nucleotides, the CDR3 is TGCGCCAGCAGCTCCACAGGGGTGCACGAGCAGTACTTC. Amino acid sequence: CASSSTGVHEQYF.

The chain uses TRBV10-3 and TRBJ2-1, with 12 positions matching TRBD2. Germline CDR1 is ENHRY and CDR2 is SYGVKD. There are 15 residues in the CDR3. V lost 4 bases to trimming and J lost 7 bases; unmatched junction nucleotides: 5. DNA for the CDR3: TGTGCCATCAGTGGTCCGGGACTAGCGGGTAATGAGCAGTTCTTC. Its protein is CAISGPGLAGNEQFF.

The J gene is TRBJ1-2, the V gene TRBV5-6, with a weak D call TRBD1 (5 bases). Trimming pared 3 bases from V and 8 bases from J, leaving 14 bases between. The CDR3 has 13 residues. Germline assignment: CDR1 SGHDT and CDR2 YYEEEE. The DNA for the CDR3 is TGTGCCAGCAGCTACTCGGGAGGGGACGGCTACACCTTC. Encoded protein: CASSYSGGDGYTF.

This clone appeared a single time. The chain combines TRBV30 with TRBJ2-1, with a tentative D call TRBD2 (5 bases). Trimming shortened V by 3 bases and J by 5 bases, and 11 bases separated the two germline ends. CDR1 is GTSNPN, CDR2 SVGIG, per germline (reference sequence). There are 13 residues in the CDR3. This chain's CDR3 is CAWSGISDNEQFF. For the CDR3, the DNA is TGTGCCTGGAGCGGAATTAGCGACAATGAGCAGTTCTTC. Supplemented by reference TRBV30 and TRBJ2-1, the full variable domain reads SQTIHQWPATLVQPVGSPLSLECTVEGTSNPNLYWYRQAAGRGLQLLFYSVGIGQISSEVPQNLSASRPQDRQFILSSKKLLLSDSGFYLCAWSGISDNEQFFGPGTRLTVL.